The T cell receptor (beta chain) under discussion was sequenced for a study of T cells in Graves' hyperthyroidism and ophthalmopathy. Regarding the study as a whole: Before onset, ophthalmopathy was predicted by the model a median 6.5 months earlier. Appearing also in blood were most of the thyroid clonotypes expanded above 0.001.

Patients aged 18 to 65 had newly diagnosed hyperthyroidism that had lasted under 2 months. This clonotype came up a few times. Antigen specificity is unknown. Amplification of TCR beta CDR3 regions was performed using RNA transcripts as template. HTBI primers drove first-round RT-PCR of the TCR CDR3. MiXCR, applied by TCRdb to the multiplex PCR reads, yields one record per CDR3 protein. The data hold about 720,000 distinct CDR3 sequences, with approximately 19% observed a single time. The germline gives CDR1 LNHDA, CDR2 SQIVND (reference sequence). The germline V and J ends were trimmed by 3 bases and 10 bases, with 15 bases remaining between them. This CDR3 comprises 13 residues.

The receptor was derived from a woman aged 45-65 years with Graves' hyperthyroidism that later progressed to Graves' ophthalmopathy. The sample consisted of blood. The rearrangement joins TRBV19 to TRBJ1-2; D is perhaps TRBD1 (5 bases). The CDR3 sequence is CASSILTGATYTF. DNA for the CDR3: TGTGCCAGTAGTATTTTAACAGGAGCGACCTACACCTTC.